The next 21 T cell receptor beta chains were all read from a single sample in a study of tumor and adjacent non-tumor tissue in lung cancer. TCRbeta libraries were built with three rounds of nested PCR, modified from ARM-PCR. TCRdb re-analysed the multiplex PCR reads in MiXCR, keeping a single row per CDR3 protein. Of over 100,000 distinct CDR3 sequences in the sample, 62% were seen once. No cell sorting was done before RNA was extracted from the tissue. This non-tumor lung sample came from over 3 cm beyond the tumor edge. Sequenced input: distant non-tumor lung tissue. The source of these receptors is a man aged 55 to 70 with non-small cell lung cancer.

This clonotype occurred many times. This rearrangement joins TRBV5-5 to TRBJ1-5; 7 bases are a match to TRBD1. CDR1 is SGHKS and CDR2 is YYEKEE in the germline V gene (reference sequence). The CDR3 runs to 16 residues. After removal of 0 bases from V and 6 bases from J, the junction contained 9 bases not matched to a gene. The CDR3 loop reads CASSLAAQGGRQPQHF. The CDR3, as DNA: TGTGCCAGCAGCTTGGCAGCCCAGGGGGGACGTCAGCCCCAGCATTTT.

This chain links TRBV21-1 with TRBJ2-3; TRBD2, the table's D call, lacks a check against the DNA. TRBV21-1 is flagged as a pseudogene. The CDR3 sequence is 17 residues long. CDR3 coding DNA: TGTGCCAGCAGCAAAAACTTTCTAGCGGGTACCACAGATACGCAGTATTTT. Protein: CASSKNFLAGTTDTQYF.

Concerning this clonotype itself: The CDR3 end shows no conserved phenylalanine or tryptophan, and so a read error is likely. The rearrangement uses TRBV20-1 and TRBJ2-4; 9 bases fit TRBD2. Per the germline V gene, CDR1 is DFQATT and CDR2 is SNEGSKA (reference sequence). Trimming at V came to 5 bases and at J to 5 bases, leaving 4 bases not matched to a gene. The CDR3 has 13 amino acids. CDR3: CSAETSGENIQYS. The CDR3 coding sequence is TGCAGTGCTGAGACTAGCGGTGAAAACATTCAGTACTCC.

This clonotype was seen ten or more times. DNA for the CDR3: TGTGCCAGCAGCTTCAGGGCTGCGAACACCGGGGAGCTGTTTTTT. Its translation is CASSFRAANTGELFF. V usage is TRBV5-4 and J usage is TRBJ2-2; D possibly corresponds to TRBD1 (5 bases). The ends were cut back, 2 bases at V and 0 bases at J, with 8 bases in the middle. Germline values: CDR1 SGHNT, CDR2 YYREEE (reference sequence). CDR3 length: 15 residues.

A remark on this clonotype: The conserved phenylalanine or tryptophan is not found at the CDR3 terminus, so this likely reflects a read error. The chain combines TRBV11-3 with TRBJ2-7; 8 bases line up with TRBD2. This CDR3 spans 15 amino acids. With V trimmed by 2 bases and J by 5 bases, 8 bases remained unmatched. CDR1 and CDR2 (germline): SGHNT, YENEEA. CDR3 in amino acids: CASSLNMSGGDEQYL. CDR3 coding DNA: TGTGCCAGCAGCTTAAATATGAGCGGGGGCGACGAGCAGTACCTC.

There are many counts of this clonotype. The J gene is TRBJ2-5, the V gene TRBV12-3 or TRBV12-4; possibly TRBD1 or TRBD2 for D (5 bases each). V dropped 7 bases and J dropped 4 bases, with 19 bases sitting between them. This CDR3 is 15 amino acids long. The CDR3 coding sequence is TGTGCCAGCAAACCCGACTTGGGGACGGGAGAGACCCAGTACTTC. Translating gives CASKPDLGTGETQYF.

On this clonotype: It may be a read error: a sequence one base away is much more abundant. The gene calls are TRBV4-1 and TRBJ2-5, with TRBD2 as a possible D gene (5 bases). Looked up from germline, CDR1 is MGHRA and CDR2 is YSYEKL. The CDR3 is 18 residues long. Trimming stripped 3 bases from V and 5 bases from J, with 25 bases between. CDR3 DNA sequence: TGCGCCAGCAGCCATCCTATAGGACTTCCCCAGTTTTTGGAGACCCAGTACTTC. It yields the protein CASSHPIGLPQFLETQYF.

In this sample, this clonotype turned up many times. CDR3 loop: CSATKLAAQETQYF. The CDR3 DNA reads TGCAGTGCTACCAAACTAGCAGCCCAAGAGACCCAGTACTTC. V usage is TRBV20-1 and J usage is TRBJ2-5; possible D gene TRBD2, 6 bases. The CDR3 consists of 14 residues. V dropped 4 bases and J dropped 1 base, with 13 bases sitting between them. Germline-derived CDR1 and CDR2 are DFQATT and SNEGSKA (reference sequence).

As concerns this clonotype: A much more abundant neighbour one base away suggests this may be a read error. The chain links TRBV29-1 to TRBJ2-7, with D unresolved. This CDR3 is 12 amino acids long. Per germline, CDR1 SQVTM and CDR2 ANQGSEA. Trimming stripped 5 bases from V and 3 bases from J, with 11 bases between. The DNA for the CDR3 is TGCAGCGTTAAAGGGAATTTCTACGAGCAGTACTTC. It translates to CSVKGNFYEQYF.

As to this clonotype: Germline and junction disagree at one end, which may indicate a read error. The rearrangement links TRBV6-6 to TRBJ1-4; D remains unclear. The CDR3 has 16 residues. Germline loops: CDR1 MNHNY, CDR2 SVGAGI (reference sequence). CDR3 sequence (DNA): TGTGCCATCAGTTACGATGTCCCCTGGTCTAATGAAAAACTGTTTTTT. Translation: CAISYDVPWSNEKLFF.

As to this clonotype: A read error is possible here, since a much larger clone lies one base away. The V and J genes are TRBV5-6 and TRBJ2-1, with D unclear. Trimming pared 0 bases from V and 8 bases from J, leaving 6 bases between. Looked up from germline, CDR1 is SGHDT and CDR2 is YYEEEE. This CDR3 is built from 12 residues. This chain's CDR3 is CASSLADDEQFF. In DNA, the CDR3 is TGTGCCAGCAGCTTGGCCGACGATGAGCAGTTCTTC.

This clonotype was detected only a few times. A read error may be the cause here, since a much bigger clone is one base away. The chain carries TRBV6-6 and TRBJ2-1; D might be TRBD1 (5 bases). This CDR3 has 14 residues. In germline, CDR1 is MNHNY, CDR2 SVGAGI (reference sequence). V lost 6 bases and J 4 bases, leaving 13 bases between the germline ends. CDR3 sequence: CASRTGMAYNEQFF. CDR3 DNA: TGTGCCAGCAGAACAGGTATGGCTTACAATGAGCAGTTCTTC.

As to this clonotype: A much larger clone lies one base from this, so it may be a read error. In DNA, the CDR3 is TGCGCCAGCAACCAAGATACCCCTGTCTCTAGCACAGATACGCAGTATTTT. Translated: CASNQDTPVSSTDTQYF. The gene calls are TRBV4-3 and TRBJ2-3; D call uncertain. This CDR3 region has 17 residues. Germline V CDR1 and CDR2: LGHNA, YSLEER.

Worth noting for this clonotype: Since a much larger clone is just one base distant, this may be a read error. The rearrangement links TRBV5-1 to TRBJ1-2; D call uncertain. The germline V gene has CDR1 SGHRS and CDR2 YFSETQ. The CDR3 consists of 17 residues. The CDR3 nucleotides are TGCGCCAGCAGCTTGGATCTTAGTCCGGGAAGAGGCTATGGCTGCACCTTC. It specifies CASSLDLSPGRGYGCTF.

The V and J genes are TRBV12-3 or TRBV12-4 and TRBJ1-1; D gene unclear. V lost 5 bases to trimming and J lost 1 base, with 14 bases between them. The CDR3 consists of 15 residues. The CDR3 region has the DNA TGTGCCAGCAGTGCGCATCGGACGGGGAACACTGAAGCTTTCTTT. Its protein product is CASSAHRTGNTEAFF.

This clonotype was seen just once. The CDR3 ends on some other residue instead of the conserved phenylalanine or tryptophan, so this is likely a read error. The DNA is omitted, as the CDR3 cannot be located on it reliably, and the CDR3 follows TCRdb's listing. This rearrangement joins TRBV11-1 to TRBJ1-1; the table gives TRBD1 as D, unverified against the DNA. The CDR3 has 15 residues if both end residues are counted. The germline V gene has CDR1 SGHAT and CDR2 FQDESV (reference sequence). This chain's CDR3 is CASSFPDRGKTETFS.

Regarding this clonotype: This sequence may be a read error, since a much larger clone differs from it by one base. The conserved closing phenylalanine or tryptophan is absent in this CDR3, likely reflecting a read error. The gene calls are TRBV7-9 and TRBJ1-2; 10 bases map to TRBD1. With V trimmed by 6 bases and J by 4 bases, 8 bases remained unmatched. The germline V gene has CDR1 SEHNR and CDR2 FQNEAQ (reference sequence). The CDR3 sequence is 15 residues long. The CDR3 sequence is CASSIDRGLGYGYTV. The DNA for the CDR3 is TGTGCCAGCAGTATAGACAGGGGGCTAGGCTATGGCTACACCGTC.

About this clonotype itself: One end of the junction is discordant with germline, which a read error may explain. J is TRBJ2-1 and V is TRBV11-3, with 12 nucleotides matching TRBD2. Per germline, CDR1 SGHNT and CDR2 YENEEA. The length of the CDR3 is 14 residues. The CDR3: CSSSRLAGGIEQFF. As DNA, the CDR3 is TGTTCCAGTAGCCGCCTAGCGGGAGGGATTGAGCAGTTCTTC.

This chain uses TRBV18 with TRBJ2-1; maybe TRBD2 (5 bases). The CDR3 loop spans 14 amino acids. Trimming stripped 10 bases from V and 0 bases from J, with 13 bases between. The germline gives CDR1 KGHSH, CDR2 LQKENI. CDR3 nucleotide sequence: TGTGCCACCAAGAGGGAGAGCTCCTACAATGAGCAGTTCTTC. It encodes CATKRESSYNEQFF.

The chain combines TRBV12-3 or TRBV12-4 with TRBJ2-6, with D maybe TRBD2 (6 bases). The CDR3 runs to 17 residues. The V and J ends lost 9 bases and 8 bases respectively, with 26 bases between them. CDR3 bases: TGTGCCAGTAGTCCTGGGACTTCTGTCTCTGGAACCAACGTCCTGACTTTC. It translates to CASSPGTSVSGTNVLTF.

Comments on this clonotype: The junction departs from germline at one end; a sequencing error may be responsible. The chain joins TRBV12-3 or TRBV12-4 to TRBJ2-7, with 7 bases matching TRBD1. This CDR3 has 13 amino acids. In DNA, the CDR3 is TGTGCCAGCAGCCTCGGGACAGTGTACGAGCACTACTTC. Translating it yields CASSLGTVYEHYF.